This TCR beta chain derives from a study of blood T cell repertoires in COVID-19. Across the whole study: Sites in the United States, Italy and Spain provided acute and convalescent COVID-19 samples. T cells, B-cell-depleted T cells, or PBMCs provided the cDNA or gDNA that served as material.

Original processing methods: Amplification with reference gene primers provided the estimates of nucleated cell counts. Method: immunoSEQ multiplex PCR; TCRdb's copy keeps in-frame clones and lacks some. V, J and clone size are those of that table, while D and trimming were read from the DNA. The sample contains roughly 350,000 clones, around 85% of which appear only once. The V gene's germline CDR1 is SGHRS and CDR2 YFSETQ. The CDR3 sequence is 15 residues long. Deletions cut 0 bases from V and 5 bases from J, with 12 bases between. The sequenced sample was peripheral blood. This chain joins TRBV5-1 and TRBJ1-5, with D uncertain. The sequence was collected from a woman between 18 and 30 years old with acute or convalescent COVID-19. The CDR3 nucleotides are TGCGCCAGCAGCTTGGAGGGAGGGTACGATCAGCCCCAGCATTTT. This gives the protein CASSLEGGYDQPQHF.